A selection of T cell receptor beta chains follows, all from one sample in a study of CD8 T cells in ankylosing spondylitis. TCRdb fed the 5' RACE reads into MiXCR, producing one record per CDR3 protein. There are about 130,000 distinct CDR3 sequences in the sample; 6.5% to 9% occur only once, and over 9% lies in the top ten. What was sequenced was blood, either unsorted or a sorted T cell fraction (not recorded which). All receptors come from a male donor with ankylosing spondylitis or in good health (not recorded which). CDR3s include the opening cysteine and the closing phenylalanine or tryptophan. The order of the fields is clone size, J gene, V gene, D gene, CDR3 protein, CDR3 DNA. The D gene is left open where the match is weak. Where a row states a size, it is once, few, many or the class of an expanded clone; other rows omit it.

abundance: many; j_gene: TRBJ2-7; v_gene: TRBV5-1; d_gene: TRBD2; CDR3aa: CASRLAVEYEQYF; CDR3nt: TGCGCCAGCAGACTAGCGGTAGAATACGAGCAGTACTTC
abundance: many; j_gene: TRBJ2-3; v_gene: TRBV7-2; d_gene: TRBD1; CDR3aa: CASSFLGTGGREDTQYF; CDR3nt: TGTGCCAGCAGCTTCCTGGGGACAGGGGGCCGGGAAGATACGCAGTATTTT
abundance: many; j_gene: TRBJ2-3; v_gene: TRBV20-1; d_gene: -; CDR3aa: CSARKLSAGSTDTQYF; CDR3nt: TGCAGTGCTAGGAAGTTGTCGGCGGGGTCCACAGATACGCAGTATTTT
abundance: many; j_gene: TRBJ1-1; v_gene: TRBV6-1; d_gene: TRBD1; CDR3aa: CASSTGTGFLTEAFF; CDR3nt: TGTGCCAGCAGTACCGGGACAGGGTTTCTCACTGAAGCTTTCTTT
abundance: many; j_gene: TRBJ2-5; v_gene: TRBV12-3/TRBV12-4; d_gene: -; CDR3aa: CASSLARRVLDSQYF; CDR3nt: TGTGCCAGCAGTTTAGCGCGGAGGGTCCTGGATTCCCAGTACTTC
abundance: many; j_gene: TRBJ2-1; v_gene: TRBV24-1; d_gene: -; CDR3aa: CATSGEVDNEQFF; CDR3nt: TGTGCCACCAGCGGGGAGGTGGACAATGAGCAGTTCTTC
abundance: many; j_gene: TRBJ1-4; v_gene: TRBV15; d_gene: -; CDR3aa: CATSRDGRNNEKLFF; CDR3nt: TGTGCCACCAGCAGAGATGGCAGAAATAATGAAAAACTGTTTTTT
abundance: -; j_gene: TRBJ1-4; v_gene: TRBV12-3/TRBV12-4; d_gene: -; CDR3aa: CASRRTGNEKLFF; CDR3nt: TGTGCCAGCAGGCGGACGGGCAATGAAAAACTGTTTTTT
abundance: -; j_gene: TRBJ2-1; v_gene: TRBV20-1; d_gene: TRBD2; CDR3aa: CSATRGAQNEQFF; CDR3nt: TGCAGTGCTACGCGGGGGGCACAGAATGAGCAGTTCTTC
abundance: many; j_gene: TRBJ2-7; v_gene: TRBV20-1; d_gene: TRBD2; CDR3aa: CSARSPAGVLGEQYF; CDR3nt: TGCAGTGCTAGAAGCCCAGCGGGAGTTCTTGGCGAGCAGTACTTC
abundance: many; j_gene: TRBJ1-5; v_gene: TRBV12-3/TRBV12-4; d_gene: TRBD1; CDR3aa: CASSPTGTGNQPQHF; CDR3nt: TGTGCCAGCAGTCCGACAGGGACAGGCAATCAGCCCCAGCATTTT
abundance: few; j_gene: TRBJ2-1; v_gene: TRBV9; d_gene: -; CDR3aa: CASSVAGDGYNEQFF; CDR3nt: TGTGCCAGCAGCGTAGCGGGAGACGGTTACAATGAGCAGTTCTTC
abundance: -; j_gene: TRBJ2-5; v_gene: TRBV20-1; d_gene: TRBD2; CDR3aa: CSARASGGETQYF; CDR3nt: TGCAGTGCTAGAGCTAGCGGGGGCGAGACCCAGTACTTC
abundance: -; j_gene: TRBJ2-2; v_gene: TRBV10-3; d_gene: TRBD2; CDR3aa: CAISGLVSGELFF; CDR3nt: TGTGCCATCAGCGGACTAGTAAGCGGGGAGCTGTTTTTT